These 16 T cell receptor beta chains share one sample of origin, sequenced in a study of blood T cell repertoires in COVID-19. Produced via immunoSEQ multiplex PCR; TCRdb's table is partial and in-frame only. The sample lists 180,000 or so clones, roughly 88% occurring once. Material for sequencing was peripheral blood. These TCRs come from a human donor with active or convalescent COVID-19. The donor label of this sample is uncertain.

The chain joins TRBV19 to TRBJ2-6; D is uncertain. The CDR3 has 15 residues. The ends were cut back, 3 bases at V and 0 bases at J, with 6 bases in the middle. Looked up from germline, CDR1 is LNHDA and CDR2 is SQIVND (reference sequence). CDR3 DNA sequence: TGTGCCAGTAGTATTCGGAGCTCTGGGGCCAACGTCCTGACTTTC. It is translated as CASSIRSSGANVLTF.

V and J are TRBV5-6 and TRBJ2-3; 11 bases are a match to TRBD2. Germline CDR1 SGHDT, CDR2 YYEEEE. The CDR3 totals 16 residues. The junction had 7 bases not matched to a gene; V was cut back by 2 bases and J by 5 bases. The CDR3 loop reads CASSFELAGVIDTQYF. For the CDR3, the DNA is TGTGCCAGCAGCTTCGAACTAGCGGGAGTTATAGATACGCAGTATTTT.

The chain has TRBV6-5 and TRBJ2-4, with a weak D call TRBD1 (5 bases). The CDR3 extends over 14 amino acids. V was shortened by 8 bases and J by 0 bases, with 11 bases between the two germline ends. CDR1 and CDR2 (germline): MNHEY, SVGAGI. The CDR3 region has the DNA TGTGCCAGCGAAAGGGGAATAGCCAAAAACATTCAGTACTTC. Translated: CASERGIAKNIQYF.

The V and J genes are TRBV11-2 and TRBJ1-1, with TRBD1 matching 9 bases. The junction had 9 bases not matched to a gene; V was cut back by 5 bases and J by 5 bases. Per the germline V gene, CDR1 is SGHAT and CDR2 is FQNNGV. This CDR3 region has 15 residues. The CDR3 sequence: CASSATGGGETEAFF. The CDR3 bases are TGTGCCAGCAGCGCAACAGGGGGCGGAGAAACTGAAGCTTTCTTT.

The chain has TRBV19 and TRBJ1-4, with D possibly TRBD1 on 6 matching bases. Trimming removed 4 bases from V and 13 bases from J, with 25 bases in between. This CDR3 has 16 residues. CDR1 is LNHDA, CDR2 SQIVND, per germline (reference sequence). CDR3 sequence: CASSTLPGHLLVGLFF. The CDR3 DNA follows: TGTGCCAGTAGTACTCTCCCGGGACACCTTCTGGTGGGACTGTTTTTT. Drawing the rest from reference TRBV19 and TRBJ1-4, the complete variable domain is DGGITQSPKYLFRKEGQNVTLSCEQNLNHDAMYWYRQDPGQGLRLIYYSQIVNDFQKGDIAEGYSVSREKKESFPLTVTSAQKNPTAFYLCASSTLPGHLLVGLFFGSGTQLSVL.

The rearrangement uses TRBV19 and TRBJ1-2; D is uncertain. Germline CDR1 and CDR2: LNHDA and SQIVND (reference sequence). The V and J ends lost 4 bases and 8 bases respectively, with 17 bases between them. The CDR3 is 14 amino acids. The CDR3 sequence is CASSNPAGAVGYTF. CDR3 DNA: TGTGCCAGTAGTAACCCCGCGGGTGCGGTCGGCTACACCTTC.

The chain combines TRBV19 with TRBJ1-6; perhaps TRBD1 as D (5 bases). V lost 7 bases and J 7 bases, leaving 11 bases between the germline ends. The CDR3 length is 13 residues. In germline, CDR1 is LNHDA, CDR2 SQIVND (reference sequence). The CDR3, as DNA: TGTGCCAGTACCCGACAGAAGAATTCACCCCTCCACTTT. Translation: CASTRQKNSPLHF.

This clone has only a few counts. The chain links TRBV11-2 to TRBJ2-1, with 9 bases fitting TRBD2. Looked up from germline, CDR1 is SGHAT and CDR2 is FQNNGV. CDR3 length: 15 amino acids. The J segment lost 5 bases and the V segment lost 8 bases, leaving 10 bases of the junction unmatched. The CDR3 sequence is CASFLVASGDNEQFF. In nucleotides, the CDR3 is TGTGCCAGCTTTTTGGTGGCTAGCGGGGACAATGAGCAGTTCTTC.

The chain joins TRBV6-4 to TRBJ2-6; weak D call: TRBD1 (6 bases). V was pared by 2 bases and J by 1 base, with 6 bases between. The CDR3 sequence is 15 residues long. CDR1 is MRHNA, CDR2 SNTAGT, per germline. The CDR3 spells CASSDDRSGANVLTF. CDR3 nucleotide sequence: TGTGCCAGCAGTGACGACAGGTCTGGGGCCAACGTCCTGACTTTC.

The chain uses TRBV7-9 and TRBJ2-7; TRBD1 might be the D (6 bases). Trimming cost V 0 bases and J 4 bases, with 13 bases left between them. Germline V gene lookup returns CDR1 SEHNR and CDR2 FQNEAQ (reference sequence). The CDR3 contains 15 residues. The CDR3 sequence: CASSLADRPPYEQYF. CDR3 bases: TGTGCCAGCAGCTTAGCTGACAGGCCGCCGTACGAGCAGTACTTC. Full variable domain (missing parts from reference TRBV7-9 and TRBJ2-7): DTGVSQNPRHKITKRGQNVTFRCDPISEHNRLYWYRQTLGQGPEFLTYFQNEAQLEKSRLLSDRFSAERPKGSFSTLEIQRTEQGDSAMYLCASSLADRPPYEQYFGPGTRLTVT.

This rearrangement joins TRBV25-1 to TRBJ1-2; 9 nucleotides agree with TRBD1. The CDR3 covers 12 residues. V lost 7 bases to trimming and J lost 8 bases; unmatched junction nucleotides: 5. Germline V gene data show CDR1 as MGHDK and CDR2 as SYGVNS. Here the CDR3 reads CASKDRGPGYTF. In nucleotides, the CDR3 is TGTGCCAGCAAGGACAGGGGTCCGGGCTACACCTTC.

CDR3 DNA sequence: TGTGCCAGCAGCAACACACAACAGGGCTATGGCTACACCTTC. Translated, it gives CASSNTQQGYGYTF. The chain joins TRBV6-2 or TRBV6-3 to TRBJ1-2, with D possibly matching TRBD1 (6 bases). The CDR3 totals 14 residues. V dropped 6 bases and J dropped 4 bases, with 15 bases sitting between them. CDR1 is MNHEY, CDR2 SVGEGT, per germline.

This clone was detected many times. This chain connects TRBV5-4 to TRBJ2-6, with 7 positions matching TRBD2. The CDR3 runs 15 residues. The ends lost 5 bases at V and 3 bases at J; junction bases unmatched: 5. CDR1 is SGHNT, CDR2 YYREEE, per germline (reference sequence). The CDR3 nucleotides read TGTGCCAGCAGGATGGGAGGGAGTGGGGCCAACGTCCTGACTTTC. Residues: CASRMGGSGANVLTF. The full variable domain, with the rest looked up from reference TRBV5-4 and TRBJ2-6, is ETGVTQSPTHLIKTRGQQVTLRCSSQSGHNTVSWYQQALGQGPQFIFQYYREEENGRGNFPPRFSGLQFPNYSSELNVNALELDDSALYLCASRMGGSGANVLTFGAGSRLTVL.

This clone appeared a single time. The chain links TRBV3-1 (or the pseudogene TRBV3-2) to TRBJ2-1; 7 nucleotides line up with TRBD2. J gave up 7 bases and V 6 bases, and 3 bases lay outside the gene matches. The CDR3 consists of 12 residues. Germline CDR1 reads LGHDT; CDR2 reads YNNKEL (reference sequence). In nucleotides, the CDR3 is TGTGCCAGCAGGGCGGGAGAAAATGAGCAGTTCTTC. Its translation: CASRAGENEQFF.

This clone was counted at least ten times. The chain has TRBV2 and TRBJ1-2; D unclear. Germline V gene lookup returns CDR1 SNHLY and CDR2 FYNNEI. V shed 10 bases and J shed 0 bases, with 15 bases lying between them. The CDR3 totals 14 residues. The CDR3 spells CATARPDSNYGYTF. The CDR3 nucleotides are TGTGCCACCGCTAGGCCAGATTCTAACTATGGCTACACCTTC.

The chain combines TRBV6-5 with TRBJ2-2; the match to TRBD1 covers 8 bases. V shed 5 bases, J shed 4 bases, and the junction held 3 bases outside the gene matches. This CDR3 has 14 amino acids. CDR1 and CDR2 (germline): MNHEY, SVGAGI. Here the CDR3 reads CASSTDRGTGELFF. The DNA of the CDR3 is TGTGCCAGCAGTACCGACAGGGGCACCGGGGAGCTGTTTTTT.